This T cell receptor (beta chain) was recovered during a study of vaccination effects on CD4 cells after COVID-19. V dropped 6 bases and J dropped 7; count of bases not matched to a gene: 3. There are 13 residues in the CDR3. Germline V gives CDR1 LNHDA, CDR2 SQIVND (reference sequence). The method was immunoSEQ multiplex PCR; TCRdb's version includes in-frame clones alone and lacks a portion of them. The sample has around 66,000 clones, around 74% seen once. This clone was observed a few times. Its antigen is unidentified. Subsequent to a culture period of about nine days, CD4+ T cells were isolated. Everyone in the study got two shots of either the BNT162b2 or mRNA-1273 vaccine. Vaccine recipients, nucleocapsid antibody negative, had no prior SARS-CoV-2 infection. Study-level findings and limits: Researchers reported few convalescent patients and no early post-infection timepoints in the study.

The sequence came from a human donor who received a COVID-19 vaccine. This rearrangement joins TRBV19 to TRBJ1-5; 10 bases match TRBD1. The material sequenced was CD4+ T cells from PBMCs cultured without peptide, taken after COVID-19 vaccination. CDR3 sequence reads: CASRGTGDQPQHF. CDR3 nucleotides: TGTGCCAGTAGGGGGACAGGGGACCAGCCCCAGCATTTT.